Reported below is one T cell receptor (beta chain). As yet, its antigen is unknown. This CDR3 has 13 amino acids. Germline V gene data show CDR1 as MNHEY and CDR2 as SVGAGI. V shed 6 bases, J shed 9 bases, and the junction held 7 bases outside the gene matches. This entry comes from a study of T cells in Graves' hyperthyroidism and ophthalmopathy. Broader study findings: In blood, most of the thyroid clonotypes expanded above 0.001 were also present.

Researchers amplified the TCR beta CDR3 regions from RNA transcripts. Researchers ran a first-round RT-PCR on the TCR CDR3 using the HTBI primer set. MiXCR, run by TCRdb on the multiplex PCR reads, gives a single entry per CDR3 protein. Among 800,000 or so distinct CDR3 sequences listed, around 39% were seen once. Used for diagnoses were clinical symptoms, serum thyroxine and TRAb, thyroid ultrasound and orbital computed tomography. This rearrangement joins TRBV6-5 to TRBJ2-2; TRBD1 agrees at 7 bases. The sequence was obtained from a man between 18 and 35 years old with Graves' hyperthyroidism. The sample was blood. The CDR3 loop reads CASSQTGRRELFF. CDR3 DNA sequence: TGTGCCAGCAGCCAGACAGGGCGCAGGGAGCTGTTTTTT.